This TCR beta chain was captured in a study of shared clonotypes between healthy human individuals. With regard to this clone: Its target is unknown.

For every subset, genomic DNA was evenly distributed across several immunoSEQ plates. Sorted subsets were amplified in replicate PCRs using around 220 ng DNA, roughly 30,000 T cell genomes. The data were produced by immunoSEQ multiplex PCR, yet TCRdb's version contains in-frame clones alone and is incomplete. The top ten hold 0.45% of the sample, which has approximately 1.5 million clones, nearly 99% seen once. Findings of the study overall: Non-shared clonotypes had lower generation probabilities than those shared by all four donors.

The V and J ends lost 5 bases and 0 bases respectively, with 8 bases between them. CDR3 length equals 14 residues. Per germline, CDR1 LNHDA and CDR2 SQIVND (reference sequence). The J gene is TRBJ1-5, the V gene TRBV19; no reliable D call. Sequencing was carried out using naive CD4+ T cells sorted from blood. Stated subset: CD45RA+ positively selected. This TCR was sampled from a young man in good health. The DNA of the CDR3 is TGTGCCAGTAGTCCCCGACCTAGCAATCAGCCCCAGCATTTT. Amino acids: CASSPRPSNQPQHF.